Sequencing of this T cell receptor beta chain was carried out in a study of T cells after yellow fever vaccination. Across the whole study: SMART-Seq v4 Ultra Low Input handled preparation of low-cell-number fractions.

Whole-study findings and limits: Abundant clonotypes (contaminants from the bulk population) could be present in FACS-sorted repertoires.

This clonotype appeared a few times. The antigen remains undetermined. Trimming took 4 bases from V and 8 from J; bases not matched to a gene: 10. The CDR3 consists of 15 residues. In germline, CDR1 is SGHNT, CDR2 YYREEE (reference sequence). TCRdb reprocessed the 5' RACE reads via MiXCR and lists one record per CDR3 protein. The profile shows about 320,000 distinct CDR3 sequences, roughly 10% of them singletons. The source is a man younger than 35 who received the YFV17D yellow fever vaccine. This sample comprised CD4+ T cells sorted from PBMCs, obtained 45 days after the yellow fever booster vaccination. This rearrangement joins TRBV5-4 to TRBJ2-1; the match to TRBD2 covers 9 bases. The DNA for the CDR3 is TGTGCCAGCAGCGCGGGCCCAGCGGGGGGAGATGAGCAGTTCTTC. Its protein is CASSAGPAGGDEQFF.